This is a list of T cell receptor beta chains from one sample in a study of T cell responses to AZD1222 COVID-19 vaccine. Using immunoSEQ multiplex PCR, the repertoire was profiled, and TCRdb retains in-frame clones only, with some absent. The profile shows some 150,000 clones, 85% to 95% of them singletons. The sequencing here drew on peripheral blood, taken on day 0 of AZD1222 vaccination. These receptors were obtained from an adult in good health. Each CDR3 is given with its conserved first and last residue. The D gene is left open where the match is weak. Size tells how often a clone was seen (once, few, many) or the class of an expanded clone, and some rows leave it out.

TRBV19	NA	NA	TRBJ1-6	TGTGCCAGTAGTTTACACAGATCACAGGGTGATGGGTATAATTCACCCCTCCACTTT	CASSLHRSQGDGYNSPLHF
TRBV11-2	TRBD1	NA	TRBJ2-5	TGTGCCAGCAGCTTGGCCCCCGGGACAGAAGAGACCCAGTACTTC	CASSLAPGTEETQYF
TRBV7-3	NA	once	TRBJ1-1	TGTGCCAGCAGCTTAGGACCTCGAGGATCGAGCTACACTGAAGCTTTCTTT	CASSLGPRGSSYTEAFF
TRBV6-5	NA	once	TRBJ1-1	TGTGCCAGCAGGTACGACATGGGGCCGTACACTGAAGCTTTCTTT	CASRYDMGPYTEAFF
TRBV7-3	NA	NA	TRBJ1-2	TGTGCCAGCAGCCCCTCGGGGAGCTATGGCTACACCTTC	CASSPSGSYGYTF
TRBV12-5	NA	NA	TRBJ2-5	TGTGCTAGTGGTTTCTACAGTGAGTCCCAGTACTTC	CASGFYSESQYF
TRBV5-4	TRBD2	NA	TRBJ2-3	TGTGCCAGCAGCCGGAGGACTAGCGGGGGGTCAGATACGCAGTATTTT	CASSRRTSGGSDTQYF
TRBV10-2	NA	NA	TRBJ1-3	TGCGCCAGCAGTCTACAGAACTCTGGAAACACCATATATTTT	CASSLQNSGNTIYF
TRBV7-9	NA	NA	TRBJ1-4	TGTGCCAGCAGCTTGGGGGGAGTAGGGACTAATGAAAAACTGTTTTTT	CASSLGGVGTNEKLFF
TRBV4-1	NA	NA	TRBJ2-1	TGCGCCAGCAGCCAAGATCTCCCTAGCCCCTACGGTGAGCAGTTCTTC	CASSQDLPSPYGEQFF
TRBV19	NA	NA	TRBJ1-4	TGTGCCAGTACCTTCGGGCCAGCAACTAATGAAAAACTGTTTTTT	CASTFGPATNEKLFF
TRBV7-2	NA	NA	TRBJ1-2	TGTGCCAGCAGCTTACAGGGATATGGCTACACCTTC	CASSLQGYGYTF
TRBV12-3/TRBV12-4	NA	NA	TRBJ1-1	TGTGCCAGCAAACTTACAGGGCCCACTGAAGCTTTCTTT	CASKLTGPTEAFF
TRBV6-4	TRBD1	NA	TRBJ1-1	TGTGCCAGCTCACCACAGGGGGCAGGGAACACTGAAGCTTTCTTT	CASSPQGAGNTEAFF
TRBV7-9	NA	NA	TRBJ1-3	TGTGCCAGCAGCTTGCCCCCCGGGCACACCATATATTTT	CASSLPPGHTIYF
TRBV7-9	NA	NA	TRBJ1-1	TGTGCCAGCAGCCTGATGTCGGGGGCCACTGAAGCTTTCTTT	CASSLMSGATEAFF
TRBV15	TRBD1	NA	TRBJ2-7	TGTGCCACCAGCAGAGATAAAGGACAGGTCTACGAGCAGTACTTC	CATSRDKGQVYEQYF
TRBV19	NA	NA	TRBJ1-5	TGTGCCAGTAGTAAGGGGAGGGCCCAGCATTTT	CASSKGRAQHF
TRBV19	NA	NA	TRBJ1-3	TGTGCCAGTACTCTTTCCCCTGGAAACACCATATATTTT	CASTLSPGNTIYF
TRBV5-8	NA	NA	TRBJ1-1	TGTGCCAGCAGCTTAAGGGTGAACACTGAAGCTTTCTTT	CASSLRVNTEAFF
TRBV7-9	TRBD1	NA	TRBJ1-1	TGTGCCAGCAGCTCCCGGACAGGGAACACTGAAGCTTTCTTT	CASSSRTGNTEAFF
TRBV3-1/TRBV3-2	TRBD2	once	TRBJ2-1	TGTGCCAGCAGCCAAGCCCGGGCCGCTAGCGGGGGCTACAATGAGCAGTTCTTC	CASSQARAASGGYNEQFF
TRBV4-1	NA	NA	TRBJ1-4	TGCGCCAGCAGCCCGATTTTGGACAGAACTAATGAAAAACTGTTTTTT	CASSPILDRTNEKLFF
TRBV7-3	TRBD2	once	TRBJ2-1	TGTGCCAGCAGTTTCAGCGGGAGAGACGAGCAGTTCTTC	CASSFSGRDEQFF
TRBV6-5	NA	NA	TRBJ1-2	TGTGCCAGCGGCCTCGCTGGCGGCTACACCTTC	CASGLAGGYTF
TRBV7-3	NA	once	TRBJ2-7	TGTGCCAGCAGCTTCGGGACCGACTCCTACGAGCAGTACTTC	CASSFGTDSYEQYF
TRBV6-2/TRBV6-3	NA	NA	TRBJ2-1	TGTGCCAGCAGTTACGCCTACAATGAGCAGTTCTTC	CASSYAYNEQFF
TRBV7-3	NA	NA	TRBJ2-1	TGTGCCAGCAGCTCGACTAGTGTAGGTGAGCAGTTCTTC	CASSSTSVGEQFF
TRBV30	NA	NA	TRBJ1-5	TGTGCCTGGACCCCCATGGGGCAGAATAGCAATCAGCCCCAGCATTTT	CAWTPMGQNSNQPQHF
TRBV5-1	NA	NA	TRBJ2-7	TGCGCCAGCAGCTTTCCTGACGGTCGCGAGCAGTACTTC	CASSFPDGREQYF
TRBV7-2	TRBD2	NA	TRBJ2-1	TGTGCCAGCAGCTTAAACTCTGCGGGAGTCAAGGGTGAGCAGTTCTTC	CASSLNSAGVKGEQFF